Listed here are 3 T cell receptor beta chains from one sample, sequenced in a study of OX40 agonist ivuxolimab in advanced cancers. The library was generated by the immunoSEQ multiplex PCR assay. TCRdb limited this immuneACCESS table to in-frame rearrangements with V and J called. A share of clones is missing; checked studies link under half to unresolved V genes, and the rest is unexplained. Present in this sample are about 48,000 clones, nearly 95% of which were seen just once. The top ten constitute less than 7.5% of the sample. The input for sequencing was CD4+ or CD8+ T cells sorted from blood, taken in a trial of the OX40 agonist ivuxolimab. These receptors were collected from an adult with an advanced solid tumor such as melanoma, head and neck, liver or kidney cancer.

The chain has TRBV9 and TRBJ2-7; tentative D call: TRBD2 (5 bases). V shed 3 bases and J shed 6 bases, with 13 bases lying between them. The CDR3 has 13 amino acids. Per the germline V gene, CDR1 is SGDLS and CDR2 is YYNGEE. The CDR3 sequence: CASSARTECEQYV. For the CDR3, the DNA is TGTGCCAGCAGCGCTCGGACTGAATGCGAGCAGTACGTC.

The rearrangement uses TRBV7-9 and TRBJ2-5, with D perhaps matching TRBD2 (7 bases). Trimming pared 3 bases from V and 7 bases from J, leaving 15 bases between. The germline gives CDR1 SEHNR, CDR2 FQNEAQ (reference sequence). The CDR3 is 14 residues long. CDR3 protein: CASSFQWGGGTQYF. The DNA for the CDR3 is TGTGCCAGCAGCTTCCAGTGGGGGGGCGGGACCCAGTACTTC. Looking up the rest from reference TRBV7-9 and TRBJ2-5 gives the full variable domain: DTGVSQNPRHKITKRGQNVTFRCDPISEHNRLYWYRQTLGQGPEFLTYFQNEAQLEKSRLLSDRFSAERPKGSFSTLEIQRTEQGDSAMYLCASSFQWGGGTQYFGPGTRLLVL.

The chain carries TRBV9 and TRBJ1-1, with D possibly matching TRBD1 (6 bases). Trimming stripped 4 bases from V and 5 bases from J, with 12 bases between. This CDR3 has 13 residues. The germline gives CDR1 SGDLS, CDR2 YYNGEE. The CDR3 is CASSLGQGTEAFF. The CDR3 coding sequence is TGTGCCAGCAGCCTGGGGCAGGGGACTGAAGCTTTCTTT. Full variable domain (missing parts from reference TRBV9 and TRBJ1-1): DSGVTQTPKHLITATGQRVTLRCSPRSGDLSVYWYQQSLDQGLQFLIQYYNGEERAKGNILERFSAQQFPDLHSELNLSSLELGDSALYFCASSLGQGTEAFFGQGTRLTVV.